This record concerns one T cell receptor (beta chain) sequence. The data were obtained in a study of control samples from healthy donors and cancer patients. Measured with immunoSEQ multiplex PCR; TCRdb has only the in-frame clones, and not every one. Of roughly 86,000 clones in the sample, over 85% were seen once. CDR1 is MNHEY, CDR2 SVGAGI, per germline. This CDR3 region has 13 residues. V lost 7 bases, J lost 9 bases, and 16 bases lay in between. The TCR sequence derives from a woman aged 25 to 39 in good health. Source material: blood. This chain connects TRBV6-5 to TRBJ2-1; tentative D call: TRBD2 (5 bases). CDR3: CASMRARVAEQFF. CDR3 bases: TGTGCCAGCATGAGGGCGCGGGTTGCTGAGCAGTTCTTC.